Presented here are 32 T cell receptor beta chains from one specimen sequenced in a study of human T cells and chemical hapten exposure. TCRdb passed the RACE reads through MiXCR, listing each CDR3 protein once. The table lists roughly 200,000 distinct CDR3 sequences, roughly a quarter of them singletons, with about 2.5% in the top ten. Time point of the sample: patch test 3, about 24 weeks after DPC sensitization. Treatment meaning: therapeutic diphenylcyclopropenone sensitization with weekly scalp DPC. The specimen was whole blood, collected in connection with sensitization to the hapten diphenylcyclopropenone (DPC). These receptors originate from a woman aged 40-49 years with alopecia areata. Some clones in this sample may be carry-over from other donors' samples.

This clonotype has more than one count but fewer than ten. DNA of the CDR3: TGCAGCGCTCCGGACTTTGATACGCAGTATTTT. Its protein is CSAPDFDTQYF. The genes are TRBV20-1 and TRBJ2-3; tentatively, D is TRBD2 (5 bases). The V gene's germline CDR1 is DFQATT and CDR2 SNEGSKA (reference sequence). The CDR3 extends over 11 amino acids.

This clonotype was recorded a few times. V gene TRBV19 combines with J gene TRBJ2-2; 12 nucleotides agree with TRBD2. Unmatched junction bases numbered 10, after V lost 3 bases and J lost 5 bases. This CDR3 spans 18 amino acids. Germline V gives CDR1 LNHDA, CDR2 SQIVND (reference sequence). CDR3 in amino acids: CASSIYLAGGPGTGELFF. The CDR3 DNA reads as TGTGCCAGTAGTATCTATCTAGCGGGAGGGCCCGGAACCGGGGAGCTGTTTTTT.

This clonotype has just a few counts. V is TRBV6-1 and J is TRBJ2-1, with unresolved D. The V gene lost 4 bases and the J gene lost 8 bases, with 12 bases spanning the gap. CDR1 and CDR2 from the germline V gene are MNHNS and SASEGT. The length of the CDR3 is 13 residues. CDR3 nucleotide sequence: TGTGCCAGCAGTGGACGGCCACCTCATGAGCAGTTCTTC. This codes for CASSGRPPHEQFF.

The rearrangement links TRBV7-9 to TRBJ2-7; 9 positions agree with TRBD2. The CDR3 is 16 amino acids. The germline V gene has CDR1 SEHNR and CDR2 FQNEAQ (reference sequence). The J segment lost 6 bases and the V segment lost 5 bases, leaving 14 bases of the junction unmatched. The CDR3 loop reads CASSTTLGLAGTEQYF. Written as DNA, the CDR3 is TGTGCCAGCAGCACAACCCTGGGACTAGCTGGGACCGAGCAGTACTTC.

The chain employs TRBV10-3 and TRBJ2-1, with TRBD1 matching 7 bases. After removal of 6 bases from V and 5 bases from J, the junction contained 4 bases not matched to a gene. The CDR3 totals 13 residues. Germline assignment: CDR1 ENHRY and CDR2 SYGVKD. The CDR3: CAISPTGDNEQFF. The CDR3 DNA sequence: TGTGCCATCAGCCCAACAGGGGACAATGAGCAGTTCTTC.

This clonotype was seen only a few times. The chain links TRBV12-3 or TRBV12-4 to TRBJ2-1, with D perhaps matching TRBD1 or TRBD2 (6 bases each). The CDR3 has 14 residues. Trimming removed 3 bases from V and 9 bases from J, with 15 bases in between. CDR3 sequence: CASSFQEGGSEQFF. For the CDR3, the DNA is TGTGCCAGCAGTTTTCAGGAAGGGGGGAGTGAGCAGTTCTTC.

The chain recombines TRBV7-2 with TRBJ2-7; possibly TRBD2 for D (6 bases). Germline CDR1 SGHTA, CDR2 FQGNSA. The CDR3 length is 17 residues. The germline V and J ends were trimmed by 5 bases and 2 bases, with 22 bases remaining between them. CDR3 nucleotides: TGTGCCAGCAGCAGTGTGGGTTTAGGGCGGGGTGCCTACGAGCAGTACTTC. Amino acid sequence: CASSSVGLGRGAYEQYF.

This clonotype was seen only a few times. V and J are TRBV4-3 and TRBJ2-7; D is uncertain. Germline CDR1 reads LGHNA; CDR2 reads YSLEER. This CDR3 spans 15 amino acids. V was pared by 0 bases and J by 2 bases, with 11 bases between. DNA of the CDR3: TGCGCCAGCAGCCAAGAGTACGATGCCGCCTACGAGCAGTACTTC. Translating it yields CASSQEYDAAYEQYF.

This clonotype was recorded many times. The rearrangement joins TRBV7-8 to TRBJ1-5, with TRBD1 matching over 7 bases. This CDR3 is built from 13 residues. Germline lookup yields CDR1 SGHVS and CDR2 FQNEAQ. J lost 6 bases, V lost 6 bases, and 5 bases had no gene match. CDR3 in amino acids: CASSHEGAQPQHF. In nucleotides, the CDR3 is TGTGCCAGCAGTCACGAGGGGGCTCAGCCCCAGCATTTT.

The rearrangement joins TRBV4-1 to TRBJ2-1, with 13 nucleotides matching TRBD2. This CDR3 is built from 15 residues. The germline V gene has CDR1 MGHRA and CDR2 YSYEKL. J gave up 9 bases and V 6 bases, and 8 bases lay outside the gene matches. CDR3 region: CASRPGLAGMGEQFF. As DNA, the CDR3 is TGCGCCAGCAGACCGGGACTAGCGGGAATGGGTGAGCAGTTCTTC.

There are many counts of this clonotype. The V gene is TRBV28, the J gene TRBJ2-7; 7 bases fit TRBD1. Germline loops: CDR1 MDHEN, CDR2 SYDVKM. The CDR3 totals 12 residues. The ends lost 6 bases at V and 6 bases at J; junction bases unmatched: 5. The CDR3 sequence: CASRDREAEQYF. The DNA for the CDR3 is TGTGCCAGCAGAGACAGGGAAGCCGAGCAGTACTTC.

The chain couples TRBV27 to TRBJ1-5, with TRBD1 as a possible D gene (5 bases). The V end lost 6 bases, the J end lost 7 bases, and 10 bases lay between the germline ends. The CDR3 sequence is 12 residues long. From germline, CDR1 is MNHEY and CDR2 SMNVEV (reference sequence). The CDR3 coding sequence is TGTGCCAGCAGCGGGGGGGAGCAGCCCCAGCATTTT. It translates to CASSGGEQPQHF.

This clonotype was detected a few times. This sequence joins TRBV29-1 and TRBJ1-2; D is unclear. V dropped 4 bases and J dropped 2 bases, with 11 bases sitting between them. The germline V gene has CDR1 SQVTM and CDR2 ANQGSEA. The CDR3 totals 13 residues. DNA for the CDR3: TGCAGCGTTGGGCCAGAACTGAACTATGGCTACACCTTC. Amino acids: CSVGPELNYGYTF.

The chain joins TRBV9 to TRBJ2-3; D gene uncertain. Deletions cut 3 bases from V and 6 bases from J, with 11 bases between. Germline CDR1 and CDR2: SGDLS and YYNGEE. This CDR3 is built from 13 residues. The CDR3 DNA is TGTGCCAGCAGCGCAGGCTCGAGGGATACGCAGTATTTT. This encodes CASSAGSRDTQYF.

In DNA, the CDR3 is TGTGCCAGCAGTTGGTGGGACCGCGACACTGAAGCTTTCTTT. Residues: CASSWWDRDTEAFF. The chain couples TRBV12-3 or TRBV12-4 to TRBJ1-1; possible D gene TRBD1, 5 bases. Trimming took off 4 bases at V and 3 bases at J, with 12 bases between the two ends. The CDR3 is 14 residues long.

This clonotype was seen a few times. The genes are TRBV7-9 and TRBJ2-3; maybe TRBD2 (6 bases). The length of the CDR3 is 15 residues. Between the trimmed V and J ends, which lost 5 bases and 6 bases, there was a span of 18 bases. The germline CDR1 and CDR2 sequences are SEHNR and FQNEAQ (reference sequence). CDR3 in DNA: TGTGCCAGCAGCCAAATGAGGGAAGGAGGGGATACGCAGTATTTT. The encoded protein is CASSQMREGGDTQYF.

The chain uses TRBV12-3 or TRBV12-4 and TRBJ1-4, with TRBD1 as a possible D gene (5 bases). V was clipped by 5 bases and J by 7 bases, with 11 bases between them. The CDR3 contains 13 residues. CDR3 sequence reads: CASSAGGGEKLFF. DNA of the CDR3: TGTGCCAGCAGTGCCGGTGGGGGTGAAAAACTGTTTTTT.

In its sample, this clonotype was seen many times. CDR3 DNA sequence: TGTGCCAGGCGGGGGGCGAACTATGGCTACACCTTC. Residues: CARRGANYGYTF. The chain links TRBV19 to TRBJ1-2; possible D gene TRBD1, 6 bases. The CDR3 is 12 residues long. Germline values: CDR1 LNHDA, CDR2 SQIVND (reference sequence). V dropped 9 bases and J dropped 2 bases, with 10 bases sitting between them.

This clonotype was counted only a few times. J is TRBJ1-1 and V is TRBV7-9; D possibly corresponds to TRBD1 (6 bases). Germline CDR1 reads SEHNR; CDR2 reads FQNEAQ (reference sequence). This CDR3 contains 11 residues. Trimming removed 4 bases from V and 9 bases from J, with 9 bases in between. This CDR3 is CASSSDRQAFF. As DNA, the CDR3 is TGTGCCAGCAGCTCGGACAGACAAGCTTTCTTT.

CDR3 coding DNA: TGCGCCAGCAGCCAGTTTCTAGCGGGAGGGCCAGAGACCCAGTACTTC. Translated: CASSQFLAGGPETQYF. This chain links TRBV4-1 with TRBJ2-5, with TRBD2 identical over 12 bases. V lost 3 bases to trimming and J lost 4 bases; unmatched junction nucleotides: 6. Germline V gene data show CDR1 as MGHRA and CDR2 as YSYEKL. The CDR3 runs 16 residues.

The V gene is TRBV10-3, the J gene TRBJ1-1; TRBD1 agrees at 7 bases. CDR1 ENHRY and CDR2 SYGVKD come from the germline V gene. V was pared by 7 bases and J by 3 bases, with 5 bases of the junction left unmatched. The CDR3 sequence is 13 residues long. As DNA, the CDR3 is TGTGCCATCAAGGGACAGCAAGACACTGAAGCTTTCTTT. Translation gives CAIKGQQDTEAFF.

The chain is built from TRBV7-2 and TRBJ1-4, with TRBD1 matching over 8 bases. The V and J ends lost 5 bases and 5 bases, in that order; junction bases with no gene match: 4. The CDR3 extends over 14 amino acids. CDR1 SGHTA and CDR2 FQGNSA come from the germline V gene. The CDR3 coding sequence is TGTGCCAGCAGCCCAGGGGGCTCGAATGAAAAACTGTTTTTT. Residues: CASSPGGSNEKLFF.

This clonotype turned up a few times. The CDR3 reads CASSLDLGIQVYEQYF. The CDR3 region has the DNA TGCGCCAGCAGCTTGGATTTAGGGATCCAAGTCTACGAGCAGTACTTC. The chain links TRBV5-1 to TRBJ2-7; no definite D call. V dropped 0 bases and J dropped 3 bases, with 16 bases sitting between them. Germline CDR1 and CDR2: SGHRS and YFSETQ. This CDR3 has 16 residues.

This sequence joins TRBV5-1 and TRBJ1-1; D possibly corresponds to TRBD1 (5 bases). The CDR3 is 14 amino acids. The ends were cut back, 4 bases at V and 7 bases at J, with 17 bases in the middle. Germline V gives CDR1 SGHRS, CDR2 YFSETQ. The CDR3 nucleotides are TGCGCCAGCAGCGGGGGACTGCCCGCGGGTGAAGCTTTCTTT. Protein: CASSGGLPAGEAFF.

The rearrangement joins TRBV11-3 to TRBJ2-1, with 7 positions matching TRBD2. CDR1 is SGHNT, CDR2 YENEEA, per germline. Germline trimming cut 6 bases from V and 7 bases from J; bases unmatched to any gene: 12. This CDR3 has 15 amino acids. The CDR3 is CASSRFGQAGNEQFF. CDR3 sequence (DNA): TGTGCCAGCAGTAGATTTGGACAAGCGGGGAATGAGCAGTTCTTC.

The chain recombines TRBV6-6 with TRBJ2-7; D gene unclear. This CDR3 is 15 amino acids long. V was shortened by 5 bases and J by 5 bases, with 19 bases between the two germline ends. Germline V CDR1 and CDR2: MNHNY, SVGAGI (reference sequence). The CDR3 sequence: CASSRNTASYHEQYF. CDR3 coding DNA: TGTGCCAGCAGTCGAAACACTGCAAGTTACCACGAGCAGTACTTC.

This clonotype was seen at least ten times. The CDR3 coding sequence is TGTGCCAGCAGGCGGCTAGCGGGGAAAAACATTCAGTACTTC. Amino acid sequence: CASRRLAGKNIQYF. This chain joins TRBV28 and TRBJ2-4; 9 bases line up with TRBD2. Germline values: CDR1 MDHEN, CDR2 SYDVKM. V lost 6 bases and J lost 4; bases outside the gene matches: 4. This CDR3 spans 14 amino acids. The full variable domain, rest sourced from reference TRBV28 and TRBJ2-4, is DVKVTQSSRYLVKRTGEKVFLECVQDMDHENMFWYRQDPGLGLRLIYFSYDVKMKEKGDIPEGYSVSREKKERFSLILESASTNQTSMYLCASRRLAGKNIQYFGAGTRLSVL.

In this sample, this clonotype turned up a few times. This chain connects TRBV4-2 to TRBJ2-1; no clear D gene. V lost 0 bases and J lost 4, with 7 bases in between. CDR1 and CDR2 (germline): LGHNA, YNFKEQ. CDR3 length equals 14 residues. For the CDR3, the DNA is TGTGCCAGCAGCCAAGATCAAGATTACAATGAGCAGTTCTTC. This translates into CASSQDQDYNEQFF.

This clonotype was picked up many times. The CDR3 DNA follows: TGCAGCGGCCACGGGGACGGAAACACTGAAGCTTTCTTT. Translated, it gives CSGHGDGNTEAFF. V usage is TRBV29-1 and J usage is TRBJ1-1; D perhaps matches TRBD1 (5 bases). The CDR3 length is 13 residues. The V end lost 7 bases, the J end lost 2 bases, and 14 bases lay between the germline ends. Germline CDR1 SQVTM, CDR2 ANQGSEA.

The genes are TRBV7-9 and TRBJ2-7, with unresolved D. Germline V lookup: CDR1 SEHNR, CDR2 FQNEAQ (reference sequence). The V gene lost 4 bases and the J gene lost 6 bases, with 10 bases spanning the gap. CDR3 length: 12 residues. Here the CDR3 reads CASSSPYREQYF. CDR3 bases: TGTGCCAGCAGCTCTCCATACCGCGAGCAGTACTTC.

This chain connects TRBV11-3 to TRBJ1-6; D is undetermined. Germline CDR1 and CDR2: SGHNT and YENEEA. The length of the CDR3 is 13 residues. V lost 1 base, J lost 5 bases, and 3 bases lay in between. CDR3 amino acids: CASSLGDNSPLHF. The CDR3 bases are TGTGCCAGCAGCTTAGGAGATAATTCACCCCTCCACTTT.

This clonotype showed up just a few times. CDR3 region: CASSLASGAASGGEQYF. DNA of the CDR3: TGTGCCAGCAGTTTAGCCTCGGGGGCGGCTAGCGGGGGTGAGCAGTACTTC. The chain uses TRBV28 and TRBJ2-7; 10 nucleotides agree with TRBD2. The CDR3 is 17 residues long. After removal of 2 bases from V and 7 bases from J, the junction contained 14 bases not matched to a gene. Germline V lookup: CDR1 MDHEN, CDR2 SYDVKM.